These T cell receptor beta chains were read from a single sample in a study of spatial heterogeneity in lung cancer. TCRdb passed the 5' RACE reads through MiXCR, listing each CDR3 protein once. The sample includes 18,000 or so distinct CDR3 sequences, 6.5% seen only once; the top ten take roughly 3.7%. The material sequenced was lung tumor tissue, taken at surgery. The receptors originated from a female donor with early-stage non-small cell lung cancer. Each CDR3 is given with its conserved first and last residue. A D gene is named only where the DNA matches it firmly. Size tells how often a clone was seen (once, few, many) or the class of an expanded clone, and some rows leave it out.

>TRBD2|TRBV3-1|many|TRBJ2-1
CASSSLGAGGASEQFF
TGTGCCAGCAGCTCCTTGGGGGCGGGAGGAGCCAGTGAGCAGTTCTTC
>NA|TRBV7-9|many|TRBJ1-4
CASSPQGTEKLFF
TGTGCCAGCAGCCCACAGGGAACGGAAAAACTGTTTTTT
>NA|TRBV15|many|TRBJ2-3
CATSRLPTGPQYF
TGTGCCACCAGCAGACTTCCCACGGGTCCGCAGTATTTT
>TRBD1|TRBV6-6|few|TRBJ2-6
CASTQGASGANVLTF
TGTGCCAGCACACAGGGGGCGTCCGGGGCCAACGTCCTGACTTTC
>TRBD2|TRBV29-1|many|TRBJ2-2
CSVGASGATGELFF
TGCAGCGTGGGGGCTAGCGGGGCTACCGGGGAGCTGTTTTTT
>NA|TRBV29-1|many|TRBJ2-7
CSVGGEGGKLSEQYF
TGCAGCGTTGGGGGCGAGGGGGGAAAGTTAAGCGAGCAGTACTTC
>NA|TRBV28|many|TRBJ2-7
CASSSPSGDYYEQYF
TGTGCCAGCAGTTCTCCGTCAGGGGATTACTACGAGCAGTACTTC
>NA|TRBV20-1|many|TRBJ1-2
CSARDGGRIDYGYTF
TGCAGTGCTAGAGATGGAGGGAGGATTGACTATGGCTACACCTTC
>NA|TRBV27|many|TRBJ2-1
CASSERWGRLDEQFF
TGTGCCAGCAGTGAGCGGTGGGGTCGATTGGATGAGCAGTTCTTC
>NA|TRBV20-1|NA|TRBJ2-7
CSAPLRERSYEQYF
TGCAGTGCCCCCTTGAGGGAGAGATCCTACGAGCAGTACTTC
>TRBD1|TRBV20-1|many|TRBJ1-5
CSAVHRDRGAQPQHF
TGCAGTGCTGTCCACCGGGACAGGGGAGCTCAGCCCCAGCATTTT
>NA|TRBV7-2|many|TRBJ2-1
CASSLPGRSYNEQFF
TGTGCCAGCAGCTTACCCGGGAGAAGCTACAATGAGCAGTTCTTC
>NA|TRBV7-2|few|TRBJ2-4
CASSHMYDLAKNIQYF
TGTGCCAGCAGCCATATGTACGACCTAGCCAAAAACATTCAGTACTTC
>NA|TRBV7-2|many|TRBJ1-1
CASSPEGLNTEAFF
TGTGCCAGCAGCCCAGAGGGGCTGAACACTGAAGCTTTCTTT
>NA|TRBV6-2/TRBV6-3|many|TRBJ2-5
CASRSIQGLGKETQYF
TGTGCCAGCAGATCTATACAGGGATTGGGAAAAGAGACCCAGTACTTC
>NA|TRBV7-2|medium-sized|TRBJ2-3
CASSLGRSSTDTQYF
TGTGCCAGCAGCTTAGGGCGGTCGAGCACAGATACGCAGTATTTT
>NA|TRBV10-2|many|TRBJ2-1
CASSESPPTVSSYNEQFF
TGCGCCAGCAGTGAGTCACCCCCAACGGTGAGCTCCTACAATGAGCAGTTCTTC
>NA|TRBV6-2/TRBV6-3|many|TRBJ2-2
CASKRDGYTGELFF
TGTGCCAGCAAAAGGGACGGGTACACCGGGGAGCTGTTTTTT
>TRBD1|TRBV27|medium-sized|TRBJ1-6
CASSELGQSNSPLHF
TGTGCCAGCAGTGAATTGGGACAGTCTAATTCACCCCTCCACTTT
>NA|TRBV5-1|few|TRBJ2-1
CASSLVQPIDEQFF
TGCGCCAGCAGCTTGGTACAGCCTATCGATGAGCAGTTCTTC
>NA|TRBV29-1|many|TRBJ1-2
CSVENGRRGGYGYTF
TGCAGCGTTGAAAACGGTCGTCGGGGCGGATATGGCTACACCTTC
>NA|TRBV27|many|TRBJ2-5
CASSLSGFPLWQETQYF
TGTGCCAGCAGTTTATCAGGGTTTCCCTTATGGCAAGAGACCCAGTACTTC
>NA|TRBV7-9|many|TRBJ1-1
CASSRRQDTEAFF
TGTGCCAGCAGTAGGAGACAAGACACTGAAGCTTTCTTT
>NA|TRBV12-3/TRBV12-4|many|TRBJ2-2
CASSARTANTGELFF
TGTGCCAGCAGCGCCAGGACAGCGAACACCGGGGAGCTGTTTTTT
>NA|TRBV29-1|many|TRBJ1-2
CSVEGRPGQIYGYTF
TGCAGCGTTGAAGGCCGGCCTGGACAGATCTATGGCTACACCTTC
>TRBD2|TRBV7-2|medium-sized|TRBJ2-1
CASSLGWEGSFF
TGTGCCAGCAGCTTAGGGTGGGAGGGGTCGTTCTTC
>TRBD1|TRBV2|many|TRBJ1-2
CASSDSGQGGCTF
TGTGCCAGCAGTGATTCAGGACAGGGGGGATGCACCTTC
>NA|TRBV28|many|TRBJ1-1
CASSSAGVIMNTEAFF
TGTGCCAGCAGTTCCGCAGGGGTGATAATGAACACTGAAGCTTTCTTT
>TRBD1|TRBV24-1|many|TRBJ1-3
CATEKAPRDRGRLSGNTIYF
TGTGCCACCGAAAAAGCCCCCCGGGACAGGGGCCGCCTCTCTGGAAACACCATATATTTT
>TRBD1|TRBV10-2|medium-sized|TRBJ2-6
CASSQGTGDSGANVLTF
TGCGCCAGCAGCCAAGGGACAGGGGACTCTGGGGCCAACGTCCTGACTTTC
>NA|TRBV5-1|many|TRBJ2-7
CASSYRESYEQYF
TGCGCCAGCAGCTATCGAGAGAGTTACGAGCAGTACTTC
>NA|TRBV28|medium-sized|TRBJ1-2
CASWVDYGYTF
TGTGCCAGCTGGGTTGACTATGGCTACACCTTC
>NA|TRBV30|many|TRBJ2-1
CAWSVLANEQFF
TGTGCCTGGAGTGTACTGGCCAATGAGCAGTTCTTC
>NA|TRBV20-1|NA|TRBJ2-3
CSARVAGPTDTQYF
TGCAGTGCTAGAGTGGCGGGTCCCACAGATACGCAGTATTTT
>TRBD1|TRBV18|many|TRBJ2-7
CASSPGTGIYEQYF
TGTGCCAGCTCCCCCGGGACAGGTATTTACGAGCAGTACTTC
>NA|TRBV10-3|many|TRBJ1-6
CAISEERGWSPLHF
TGTGCCATCAGTGAGGAAAGGGGCTGGTCACCCCTCCACTTT
>TRBD2|TRBV20-1|NA|TRBJ2-1
CSARELAGVNEQFF
TGCAGTGCTAGGGAACTAGCGGGAGTCAATGAGCAGTTCTTC
>NA|TRBV20-1|few|TRBJ2-7
CSARDTLVGVYEQYF
TGCAGTGCTAGAGATACCCTAGTTGGGGTCTACGAGCAGTACTTC
>TRBD2|TRBV29-1|many|TRBJ2-5
CSGTSGQETQYF
TGCAGCGGTACTAGCGGCCAAGAGACCCAGTACTTC
>NA|TRBV6-6|many|TRBJ2-5
CASSYPLSAGGALQETQYF
TGTGCCAGCAGTTACCCTCTTTCCGCCGGGGGCGCCCTCCAAGAGACCCAGTACTTC
>NA|TRBV24-1|many|TRBJ2-3
CATSDRGITDTQYF
TGTGCCACCAGTGATCGGGGAATCACAGATACGCAGTATTTT
>NA|TRBV20-1|many|TRBJ2-3
CSARDSSRGDTQYF
TGCAGTGCTAGAGATAGCAGCCGCGGGGATACGCAGTATTTT
>TRBD2|TRBV7-3|many|TRBJ2-3
CASSRLAGGEDTQYF
TGTGCCAGCAGCCGACTAGCGGGAGGTGAAGATACGCAGTATTTT
>NA|TRBV7-3|many|TRBJ1-1
CASSLMVGNAEAFF
TGTGCCAGCAGCTTAATGGTGGGGAACGCTGAAGCTTTCTTT
>NA|TRBV21-1|many|TRBJ1-4
CASSPRGRAGEKLFF
TGTGCCAGCAGTCCCAGAGGGAGGGCTGGGGAAAAACTGTTTTTT
>TRBD2|TRBV7-9|many|TRBJ2-3
CASSLPGTSGSTDTQYF
TGTGCCAGCAGCTTGCCAGGGACTAGCGGGAGCACAGATACGCAGTATTTT
>NA|TRBV18|medium-sized|TRBJ2-2
CASGRSPGELFF
TGTGCCAGCGGCAGGTCACCCGGGGAGCTGTTTTTT
>NA|TRBV7-8|many|TRBJ2-2
CASSLTGNTGELFF
TGTGCCAGCAGCTTAACCGGGAACACCGGGGAGCTGTTTTTT